This T cell receptor beta chain appears in the sequencing data of a study of T cell responses to AZD1222 COVID-19 vaccine. Assay used: immunoSEQ multiplex PCR; TCRdb lists only in-frame clones, some missing. The table records some 97,000 clones, around 90% of them present only once. A remark on this clone: The antigen is not known.

Notes on the study in general: Repertoires in all cases were sampled only once the peak T cell response had passed.

The germline V and J ends were trimmed by 5 bases and 7 bases, with 8 bases remaining between them. The CDR3 is made up of 12 amino acids. Per the germline V gene, CDR1 is MNHEY and CDR2 is SMNVEV (reference sequence). Sequencing was performed on peripheral blood, taken on day 0 of AZD1222 vaccination. This sequence was found in an adult in good health. The chain recombines TRBV27 with TRBJ1-4; D unclear. CDR3 nucleotides: TGTGCCAGCAGTAAAGTACCTGAAAAACTGTTTTTT. Encoded protein: CASSKVPEKLFF.